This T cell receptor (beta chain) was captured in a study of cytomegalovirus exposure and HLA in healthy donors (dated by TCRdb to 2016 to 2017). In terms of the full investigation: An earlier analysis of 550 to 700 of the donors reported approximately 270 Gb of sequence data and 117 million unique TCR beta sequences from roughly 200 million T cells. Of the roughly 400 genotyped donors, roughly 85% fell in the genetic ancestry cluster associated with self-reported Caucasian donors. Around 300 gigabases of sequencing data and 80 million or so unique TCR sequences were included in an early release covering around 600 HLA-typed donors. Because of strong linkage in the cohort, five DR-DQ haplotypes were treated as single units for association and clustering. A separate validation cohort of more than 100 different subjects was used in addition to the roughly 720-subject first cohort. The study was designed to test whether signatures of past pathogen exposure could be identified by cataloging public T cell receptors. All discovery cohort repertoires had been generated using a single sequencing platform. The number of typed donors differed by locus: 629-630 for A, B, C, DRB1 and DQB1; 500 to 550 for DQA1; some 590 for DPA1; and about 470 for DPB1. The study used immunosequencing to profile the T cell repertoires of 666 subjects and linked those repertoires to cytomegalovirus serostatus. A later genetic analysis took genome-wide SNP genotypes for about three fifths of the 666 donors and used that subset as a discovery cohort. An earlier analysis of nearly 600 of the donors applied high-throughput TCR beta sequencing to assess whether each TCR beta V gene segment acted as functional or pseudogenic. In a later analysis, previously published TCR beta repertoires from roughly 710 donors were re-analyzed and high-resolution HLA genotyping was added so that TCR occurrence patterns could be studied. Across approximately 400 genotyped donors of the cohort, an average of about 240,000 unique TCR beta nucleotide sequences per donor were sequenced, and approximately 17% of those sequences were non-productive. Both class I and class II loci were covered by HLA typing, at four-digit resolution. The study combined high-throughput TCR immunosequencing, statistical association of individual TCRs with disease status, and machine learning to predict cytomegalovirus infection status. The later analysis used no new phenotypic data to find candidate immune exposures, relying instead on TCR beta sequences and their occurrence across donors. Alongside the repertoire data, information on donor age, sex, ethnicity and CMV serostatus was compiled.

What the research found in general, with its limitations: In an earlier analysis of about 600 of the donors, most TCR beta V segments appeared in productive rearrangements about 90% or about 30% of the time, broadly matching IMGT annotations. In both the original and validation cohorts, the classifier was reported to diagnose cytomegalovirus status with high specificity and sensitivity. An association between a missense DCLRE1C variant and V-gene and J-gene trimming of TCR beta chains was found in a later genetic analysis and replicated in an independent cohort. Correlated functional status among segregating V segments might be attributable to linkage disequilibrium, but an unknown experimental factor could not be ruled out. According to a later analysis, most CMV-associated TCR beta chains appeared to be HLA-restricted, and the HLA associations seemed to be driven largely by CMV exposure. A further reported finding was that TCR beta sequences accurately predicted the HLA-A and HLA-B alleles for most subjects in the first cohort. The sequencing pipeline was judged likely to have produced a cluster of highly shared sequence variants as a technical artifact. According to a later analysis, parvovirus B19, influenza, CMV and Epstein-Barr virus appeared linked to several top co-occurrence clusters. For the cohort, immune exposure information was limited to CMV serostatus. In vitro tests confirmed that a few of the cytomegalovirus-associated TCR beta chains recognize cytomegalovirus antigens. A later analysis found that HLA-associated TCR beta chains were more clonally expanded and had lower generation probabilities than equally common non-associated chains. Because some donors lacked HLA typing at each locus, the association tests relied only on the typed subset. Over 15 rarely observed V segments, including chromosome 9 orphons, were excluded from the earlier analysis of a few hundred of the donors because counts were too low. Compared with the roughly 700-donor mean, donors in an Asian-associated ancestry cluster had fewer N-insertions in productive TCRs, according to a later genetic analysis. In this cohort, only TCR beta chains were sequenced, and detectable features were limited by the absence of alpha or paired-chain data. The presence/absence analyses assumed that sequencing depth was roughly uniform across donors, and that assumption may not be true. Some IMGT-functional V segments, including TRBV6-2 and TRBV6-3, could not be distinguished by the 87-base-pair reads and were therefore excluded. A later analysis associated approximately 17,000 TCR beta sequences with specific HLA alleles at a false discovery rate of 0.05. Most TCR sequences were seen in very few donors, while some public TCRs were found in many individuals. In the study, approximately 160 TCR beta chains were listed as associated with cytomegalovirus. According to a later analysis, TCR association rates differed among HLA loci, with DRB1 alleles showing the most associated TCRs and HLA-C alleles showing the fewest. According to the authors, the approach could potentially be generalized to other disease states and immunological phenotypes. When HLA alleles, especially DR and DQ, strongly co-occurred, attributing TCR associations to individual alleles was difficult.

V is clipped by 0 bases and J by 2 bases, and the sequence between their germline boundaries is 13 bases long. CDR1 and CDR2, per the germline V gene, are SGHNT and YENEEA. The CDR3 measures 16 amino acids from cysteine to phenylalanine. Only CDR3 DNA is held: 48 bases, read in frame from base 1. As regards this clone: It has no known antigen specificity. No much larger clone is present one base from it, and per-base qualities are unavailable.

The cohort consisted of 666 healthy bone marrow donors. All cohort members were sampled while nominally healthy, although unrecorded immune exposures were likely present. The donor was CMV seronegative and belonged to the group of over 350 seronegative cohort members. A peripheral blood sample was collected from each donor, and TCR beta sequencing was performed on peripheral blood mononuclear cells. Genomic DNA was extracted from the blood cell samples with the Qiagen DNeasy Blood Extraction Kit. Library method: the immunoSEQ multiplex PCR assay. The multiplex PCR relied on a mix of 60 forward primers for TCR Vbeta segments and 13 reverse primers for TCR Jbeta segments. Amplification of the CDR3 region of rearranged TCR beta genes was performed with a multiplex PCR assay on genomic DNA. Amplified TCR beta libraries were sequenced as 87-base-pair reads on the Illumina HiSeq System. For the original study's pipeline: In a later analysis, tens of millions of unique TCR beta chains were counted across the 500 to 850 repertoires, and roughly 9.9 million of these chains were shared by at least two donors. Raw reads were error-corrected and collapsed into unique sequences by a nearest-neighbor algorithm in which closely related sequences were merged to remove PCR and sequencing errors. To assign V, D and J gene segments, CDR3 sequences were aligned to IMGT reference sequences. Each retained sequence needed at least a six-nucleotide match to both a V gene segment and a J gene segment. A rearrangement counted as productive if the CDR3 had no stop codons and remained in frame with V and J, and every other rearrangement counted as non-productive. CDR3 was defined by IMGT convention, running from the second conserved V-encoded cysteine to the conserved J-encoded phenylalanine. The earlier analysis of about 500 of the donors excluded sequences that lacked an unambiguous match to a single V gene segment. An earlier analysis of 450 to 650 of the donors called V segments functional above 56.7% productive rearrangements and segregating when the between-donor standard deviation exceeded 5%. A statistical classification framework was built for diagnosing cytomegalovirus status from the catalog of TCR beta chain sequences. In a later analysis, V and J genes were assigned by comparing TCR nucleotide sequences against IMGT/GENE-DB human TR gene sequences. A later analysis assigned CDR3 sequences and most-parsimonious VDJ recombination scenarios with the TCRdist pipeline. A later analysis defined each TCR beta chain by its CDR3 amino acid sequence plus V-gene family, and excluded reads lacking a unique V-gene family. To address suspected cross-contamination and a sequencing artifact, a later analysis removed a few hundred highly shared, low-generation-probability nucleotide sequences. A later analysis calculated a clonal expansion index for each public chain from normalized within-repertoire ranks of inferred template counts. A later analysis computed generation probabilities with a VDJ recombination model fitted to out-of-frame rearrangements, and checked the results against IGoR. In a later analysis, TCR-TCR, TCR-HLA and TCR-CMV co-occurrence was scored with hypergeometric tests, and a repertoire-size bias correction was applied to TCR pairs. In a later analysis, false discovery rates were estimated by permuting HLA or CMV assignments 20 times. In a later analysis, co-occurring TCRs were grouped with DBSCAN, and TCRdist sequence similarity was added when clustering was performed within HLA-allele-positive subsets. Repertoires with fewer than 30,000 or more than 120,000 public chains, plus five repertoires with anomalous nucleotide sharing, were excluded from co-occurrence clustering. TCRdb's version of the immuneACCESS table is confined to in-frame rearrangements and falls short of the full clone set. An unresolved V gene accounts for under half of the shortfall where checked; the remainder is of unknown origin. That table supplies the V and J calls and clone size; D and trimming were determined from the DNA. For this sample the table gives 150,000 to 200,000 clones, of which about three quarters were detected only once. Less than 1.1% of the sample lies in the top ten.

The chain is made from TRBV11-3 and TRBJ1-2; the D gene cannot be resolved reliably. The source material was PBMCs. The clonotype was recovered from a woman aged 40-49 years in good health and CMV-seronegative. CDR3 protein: CASSLEGRGGNYGYTF. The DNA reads TGTGCCAGCAGCTTAGAAGGTCGTGGAGGGAACTATGGCTACACCTTC.